Listed here are 2 T cell receptor beta chains from one sample, sequenced in a study of T cells in Graves' hyperthyroidism and ophthalmopathy. Amplified TCR beta CDR3 regions derived from RNA transcripts. RT-PCR in the first round (using the HTBI primer set) targeted the TCR CDR3. One entry per CDR3 protein, called by TCRdb with MiXCR from the multiplex PCR reads. Of some 740,000 distinct CDR3 sequences in the sample, approximately 14% were seen once. Sequenced input: blood. These receptors originate from a woman between 18 and 29 years old with Graves' hyperthyroidism.

The chain recombines TRBV5-1 with TRBJ1-6; TRBD1 is a possible D gene (5 bases). Trimming cost V 0 bases and J 14 bases, with 9 bases left between them. Germline loops: CDR1 SGHRS, CDR2 YFSETQ. The CDR3 has 12 amino acids. The CDR3 sequence: CASSLGRGALHF. CDR3 DNA sequence: TGCGCCAGCAGCTTGGGCCGAGGGGCCCTCCACTTT.

The chain joins TRBV19 to TRBJ1-4; D gene ambiguous. V lost 2 bases and J lost 6, with 16 bases in between. This CDR3 has 16 residues. CDR1 and CDR2 from the germline V gene are LNHDA and SQIVND (reference sequence). CDR3 sequence reads: CASSIWGAERDEKLFF. CDR3 nucleotides: TGTGCCAGTAGTATATGGGGTGCGGAAAGAGATGAAAAACTGTTTTTT.